The clone carrying this T cell receptor beta chain was seen many times. Its antigen is undetermined. This specimen comes from a study of T cell repertoires in cytomegalovirus infection. Study-level background: Through public TCR beta signatures, both CMV infection and matching HLA type were indicated.

TCRdb re-called the reads through MiXCR, storing one row per CDR3 protein. The data hold some 150,000 distinct CDR3 sequences, with 6.5% observed a single time. Study results and caveats: Predominance within the ex vivo response was attributable to HLA-C-restricted CMV-specific TCR beta clonotypes. Using cumulative public TCR beta family frequency, the authors identified those who carried CMV together with the relevant HLA.

Germline assignment: CDR1 SGHTA and CDR2 FQGNSA. The V gene end was trimmed by 5 bases and the J gene end by 4 bases; junction bases not matched to a gene: 5. The CDR3 runs 14 residues. Sequenced: PBMCs. J is TRBJ2-5 and V is TRBV7-2, with TRBD2 matching over 9 bases. The receptor comes from a human donor in good health (CMV status not recorded). Some clones in this sample may be carry-over from other donors' samples. CDR3 sequence reads: CASSKGTSRETQYF. CDR3 nucleotides: TGTGCCAGCAGCAAAGGGACTAGCAGAGAGACCCAGTACTTC. Full variable domain (outside the CDR3, taken from reference TRBV7-2 and TRBJ2-5): GAGVSQSPSNKVTEKGKDVELRCDPISGHTALYWYRQSLGQGLEFLIYFQGNSAPDKSGLPSDRFSAERTGGSVSTLTIQRTQQEDSAVYLCASSKGTSRETQYFGPGTRLLVL.